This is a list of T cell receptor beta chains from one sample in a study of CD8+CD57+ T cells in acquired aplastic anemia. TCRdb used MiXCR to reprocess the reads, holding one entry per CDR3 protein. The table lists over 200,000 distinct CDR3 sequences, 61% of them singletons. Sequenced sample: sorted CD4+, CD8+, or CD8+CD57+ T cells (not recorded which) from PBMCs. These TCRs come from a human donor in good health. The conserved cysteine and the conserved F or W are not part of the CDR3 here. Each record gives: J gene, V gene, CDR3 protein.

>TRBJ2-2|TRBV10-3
AALRLAGTGELF
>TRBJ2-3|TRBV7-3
ASSFGASNTDTQY
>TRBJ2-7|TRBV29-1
SVAGTGAQSYEQY
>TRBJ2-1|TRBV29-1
SVEPGLGEQF
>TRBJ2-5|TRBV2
ASGQGRHSETQY
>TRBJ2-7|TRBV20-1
SASKIGGGPSYEQY
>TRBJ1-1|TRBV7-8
ASSLETGYGNEAF
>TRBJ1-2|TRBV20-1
SARQHLGNYGYT
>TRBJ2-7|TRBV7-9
ATTKGLTYEQY
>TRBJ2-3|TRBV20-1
SAVLGAPELDTQC
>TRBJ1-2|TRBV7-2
ASSLMRSQQDYT
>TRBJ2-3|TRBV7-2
ASSETSGHTDTQY
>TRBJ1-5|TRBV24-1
ATSDTSTEYSDQPQH
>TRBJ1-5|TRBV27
ASSWGGSQPQH
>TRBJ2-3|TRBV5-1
ASSSPGTGGTDTQY
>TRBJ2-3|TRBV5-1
ASSLWGADTQY
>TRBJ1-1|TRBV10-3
ATSLGGMNTEAF
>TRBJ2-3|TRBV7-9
ASSLGLAGELSTDTQY
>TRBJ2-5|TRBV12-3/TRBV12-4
ASSTWDRVRSQY
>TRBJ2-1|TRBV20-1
SAEPGTSIGNEQF
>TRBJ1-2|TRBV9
ASSRGNGYT
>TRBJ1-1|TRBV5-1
ASTRGANTEAF
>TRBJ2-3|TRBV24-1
ATSDLGLGQDTQY
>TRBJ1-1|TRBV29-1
SVEDPRAEAF
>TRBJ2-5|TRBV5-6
ASSHRDFLETQY
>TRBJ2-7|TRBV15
ATSRQGDYEQY
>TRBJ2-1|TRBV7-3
ASSLLAGEFFNEQF
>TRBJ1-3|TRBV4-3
ASSQAGLEGNTIY
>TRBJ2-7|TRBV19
ASSNQGQGAYEQY
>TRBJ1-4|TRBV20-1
SALQGGEKLF